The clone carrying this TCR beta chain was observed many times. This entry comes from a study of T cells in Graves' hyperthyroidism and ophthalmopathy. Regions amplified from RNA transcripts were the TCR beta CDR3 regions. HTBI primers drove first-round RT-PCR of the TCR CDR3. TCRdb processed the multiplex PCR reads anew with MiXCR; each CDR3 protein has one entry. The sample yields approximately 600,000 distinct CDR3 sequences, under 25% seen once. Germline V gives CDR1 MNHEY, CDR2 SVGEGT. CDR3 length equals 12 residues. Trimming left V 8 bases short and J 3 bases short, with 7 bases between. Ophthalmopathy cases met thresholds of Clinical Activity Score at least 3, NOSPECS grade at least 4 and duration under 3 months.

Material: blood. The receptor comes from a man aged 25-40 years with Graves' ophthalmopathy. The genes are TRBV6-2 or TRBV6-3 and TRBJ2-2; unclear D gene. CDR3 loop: CASAKDTGELFF. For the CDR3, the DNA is TGTGCCAGCGCGAAGGACACCGGGGAGCTGTTTTTT.